The sequence of this T cell receptor (beta chain) was determined in a study of regulatory T cells in long-lasting Graves disease. In the study overall: Graves' disease counted as persistent after over 5 years of antithyroid drugs with positive TSH receptor antibodies. The study, taken as a whole, reports: Persistent Graves' patients possessed reduced TCR diversity relative to recently diagnosed ones.

Building the TCR beta libraries relied on iRepertoire HTBI primers, and CDR3 regions underwent Arm-PCR. TCRdb used MiXCR to reprocess the multiplex PCR reads, holding one entry per CDR3 protein. The sample holds 430,000 or so distinct CDR3 sequences; roughly 21% are singletons and the top ten take 14%. Trimming removed 0 bases at V and 1 base at J, with 9 bases between. The CDR3 covers 14 residues. Looked up from germline, CDR1 is GTSNPN and CDR2 is SVGIG (reference sequence). At least ten counts were recorded for this clonotype. Its antigen is undetermined. Time point: persistent/refractory GD, antithyroid drugs over 5 years with positive TRAb. Researchers made the TCR library from RNA that was extracted from PBMCs.

Sequenced here: peripheral blood mononuclear cells (PBMCs), sampled when the disease was refractory, from a patient treated with antithyroid drugs. This receptor was identified in a female donor with Graves disease. The genes are TRBV30 and TRBJ2-5; D gene uncertain. The CDR3 DNA follows: TGTGCCTGGAGTGTAAGGCATATCCAAGAGACCCAGTACTTC. Its protein is CAWSVRHIQETQYF.